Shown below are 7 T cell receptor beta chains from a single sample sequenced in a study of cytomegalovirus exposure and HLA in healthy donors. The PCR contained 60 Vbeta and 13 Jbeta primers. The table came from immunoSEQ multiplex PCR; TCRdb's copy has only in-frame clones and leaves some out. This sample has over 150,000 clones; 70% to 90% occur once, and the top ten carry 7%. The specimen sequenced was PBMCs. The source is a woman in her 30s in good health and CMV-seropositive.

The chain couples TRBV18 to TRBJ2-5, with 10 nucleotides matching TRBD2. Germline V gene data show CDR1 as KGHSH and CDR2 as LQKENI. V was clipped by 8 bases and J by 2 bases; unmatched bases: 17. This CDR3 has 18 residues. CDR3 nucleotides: TGTGCCAGCCTCACGGCCGGGTCTAGCGGGGGATTTCAAGAGACCCAGTACTTC. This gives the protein CASLTAGSSGGFQETQYF.

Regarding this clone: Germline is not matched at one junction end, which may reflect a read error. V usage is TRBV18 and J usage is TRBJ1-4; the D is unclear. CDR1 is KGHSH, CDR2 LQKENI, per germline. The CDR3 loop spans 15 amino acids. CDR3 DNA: TGTGCCAGCTCATTACAACAAGGCACTAGTGAAAAACTGTTTTTT. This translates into CASSLQQGTSEKLFF.

The CDR3 region is CASSVWTENTEAFF. DNA for the CDR3: TGTGCCAGCAGTGTCTGGACAGAGAACACTGAAGCTTTCTTT. V and J are TRBV6-1 and TRBJ1-1; maybe TRBD1 (6 bases). The ends were cut back, 4 bases at V and 1 base at J, with 10 bases in the middle. The CDR3 is made up of 14 amino acids. Germline lookup yields CDR1 MNHNS and CDR2 SASEGT.

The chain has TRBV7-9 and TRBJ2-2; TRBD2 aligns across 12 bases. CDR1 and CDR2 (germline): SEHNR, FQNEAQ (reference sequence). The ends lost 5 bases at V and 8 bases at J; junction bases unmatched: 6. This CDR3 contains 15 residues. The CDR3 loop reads CASSKRLAGEGELFF. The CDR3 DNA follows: TGTGCCAGCAGCAAAAGACTAGCGGGGGAAGGGGAGCTGTTTTTT. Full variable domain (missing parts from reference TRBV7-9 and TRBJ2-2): DTGVSQNPRHKITKRGQNVTFRCDPISEHNRLYWYRQTLGQGPEFLTYFQNEAQLEKSRLLSDRFSAERPKGSFSTLEIQRTEQGDSAMYLCASSKRLAGEGELFFGEGSRLTVL.

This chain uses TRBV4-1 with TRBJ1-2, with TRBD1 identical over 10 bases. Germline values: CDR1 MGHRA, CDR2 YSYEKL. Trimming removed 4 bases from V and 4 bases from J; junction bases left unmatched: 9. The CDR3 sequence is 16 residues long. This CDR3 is CASSRKTGGEGYGYTF. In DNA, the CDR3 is TGCGCCAGCAGCCGGAAGACAGGGGGCGAAGGCTATGGCTACACCTTC.

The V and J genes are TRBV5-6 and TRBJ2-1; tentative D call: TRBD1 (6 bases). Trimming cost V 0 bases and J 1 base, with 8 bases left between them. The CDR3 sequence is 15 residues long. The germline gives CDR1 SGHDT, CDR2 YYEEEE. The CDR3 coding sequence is TGTGCCAGCAGCTTGGATCAGGGGTCCTACAATGAGCAGTTCTTC. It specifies CASSLDQGSYNEQFF.

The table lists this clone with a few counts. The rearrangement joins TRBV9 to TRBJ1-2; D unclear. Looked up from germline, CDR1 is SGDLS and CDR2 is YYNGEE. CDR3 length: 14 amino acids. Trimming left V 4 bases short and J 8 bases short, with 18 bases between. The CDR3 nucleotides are TGTGCCAGCAGCCCTACGGAGGGTCCCCTGGGCTACACCTTC. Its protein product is CASSPTEGPLGYTF.